A single sample is the source of the 20 T cell receptor beta chains below, sequenced in a study of T cell repertoires in cytomegalovirus infection. From the reads, TCRdb called clonotypes with MiXCR, one entry per CDR3 protein. This table holds fewer than 400,000 distinct CDR3 sequences, over 15% found once. Sequencing was performed on PBMCs. All receptors derive from a human donor in good health (CMV status not recorded). Some clones in this sample may be carry-over from other donors' samples.

V gene TRBV6-2 or TRBV6-3 combines with J gene TRBJ2-6, with TRBD1 matching 7 bases. The CDR3 totals 17 residues. V shed 4 bases and J 0 bases; nucleotides not matched to a gene: 6. Germline V gives CDR1 MNHEY, CDR2 SVGEGT. In DNA form, the CDR3 reads TGTGCCAGCAGTTCGGACAGGTCAAGCTCTGGGGCCAACGTCCTGACTTTC. It encodes CASSSDRSSSGANVLTF.

In this sample, this clonotype turned up a few times. The rearrangement joins TRBV5-4 to TRBJ2-3, with TRBD2 matching 7 bases. In germline, CDR1 is SGHNT, CDR2 YYREEE (reference sequence). V was clipped by 2 bases and J by 6 bases; unmatched bases: 15. The CDR3 is 17 amino acids. As DNA, the CDR3 is TGTGCCAGCAGCTTAACGGGCGGGGGATACCCGTCGGATACGCAGTATTTT. Translating it yields CASSLTGGGYPSDTQYF.

This clonotype was counted at least ten times. The V gene is TRBV7-9, the J gene TRBJ1-1, with D uncertain. The CDR3 has 13 amino acids. Trimming took 5 bases from V and 4 from J, leaving 11 bases between them. CDR1 is SEHNR and CDR2 is FQNEAQ in the germline V gene (reference sequence). The chain's CDR3 is CASSRKGGTEAFF. CDR3 nucleotide sequence: TGTGCCAGCAGCCGTAAAGGCGGCACTGAAGCTTTCTTT. The full variable domain, with the rest looked up from reference TRBV7-9 and TRBJ1-1, is DTGVSQNPRHKITKRGQNVTFRCDPISEHNRLYWYRQTLGQGPEFLTYFQNEAQLEKSRLLSDRFSAERPKGSFSTLEIQRTEQGDSAMYLCASSRKGGTEAFFGQGTRLTVV.

This clonotype appeared a few times. The genes are TRBV5-6 and TRBJ2-7; D is perhaps TRBD2 (5 bases). The germline V gene has CDR1 SGHDT and CDR2 YYEEEE. V was trimmed by 4 bases and J by 1 base, leaving 12 bases between them. This CDR3 is 14 amino acids long. CDR3 sequence (DNA): TGTGCCAGCAGCCCAGGACTGATTTCCTACGAGCAGTACTTC. The encoded protein is CASSPGLISYEQYF.

The chain links TRBV4-1 to TRBJ2-1; D unclear. Between the trimmed V and J ends, which lost 5 bases and 5 bases, there was a span of 10 bases. Germline lookup yields CDR1 MGHRA and CDR2 YSYEKL. The CDR3 extends over 13 amino acids. The CDR3 sequence: CASSSLDNNEQFF. CDR3 nucleotides: TGCGCCAGCAGCTCCCTTGACAACAATGAGCAGTTCTTC.

This clonotype was counted only a few times. V is TRBV7-9 and J is TRBJ2-5; either TRBD1 or TRBD2 may supply D (5 bases each). Germline V gives CDR1 SEHNR, CDR2 FQNEAQ (reference sequence). The CDR3 is made up of 14 amino acids. V dropped 5 bases and J dropped 4 bases, with 14 bases sitting between them. CDR3 in amino acids: CASSPPGARETQYF. Written as DNA, the CDR3 is TGTGCCAGCAGCCCCCCCGGGGCGAGAGAGACCCAGTACTTC.

The rearrangement joins TRBV20-1 to TRBJ1-5, with D perhaps matching TRBD1 (6 bases). This CDR3 is 16 amino acids long. Looked up from germline, CDR1 is DFQATT and CDR2 is SNEGSKA (reference sequence). V lost 1 base and J lost 4, with 17 bases in between. The CDR3 bases are TGCAGTGCTAGAGGCCGACCGGGACACTCGAATCAGCCCCAGCATTTT. This translates into CSARGRPGHSNQPQHF.

This clonotype was detected many times. This sequence joins TRBV7-2 and TRBJ2-7; TRBD2 matches 9 bases. This CDR3 spans 18 amino acids. Unmatched junction bases numbered 13, after V lost 3 bases and J lost 1 base. Germline V CDR1 and CDR2: SGHTA, FQGNSA. The DNA for the CDR3 is TGTGCCAGCAGCTTTCACCTCTATAGCGGGAGTCTTTCCTACGAGCAGTACTTC. As protein: CASSFHLYSGSLSYEQYF.

V usage is TRBV10-3 and J usage is TRBJ1-3; D gene ambiguous. The germline V gene encodes CDR1 ENHRY and CDR2 SYGVKD. This CDR3 spans 15 amino acids. V lost 2 bases and J lost 0, with 8 bases in between. The CDR3 loop reads CAISEKGGSGNTIYF. DNA of the CDR3: TGTGCCATCAGTGAGAAGGGTGGCTCTGGAAACACCATATATTTT.

This clonotype has just a few counts. The rearrangement joins TRBV19 to TRBJ2-5; the D gene is possibly TRBD2 (6 bases). The V gene's germline CDR1 is LNHDA and CDR2 SQIVND (reference sequence). V gave up 5 bases and J gave up 5 bases, with 12 bases separating them. The CDR3 has 13 amino acids. This CDR3 is CASSRAGSETQYF. As DNA, the CDR3 is TGTGCCAGTAGTCGAGCGGGTTCTGAGACCCAGTACTTC.

The V and J genes are TRBV20-1 and TRBJ1-2; 8 bases are a match to TRBD1. Germline CDR1 is DFQATT and CDR2 is SNEGSKA (reference sequence). The CDR3 covers 13 residues. V lost 6 bases, J lost 1 base, and 4 bases stayed unmatched. CDR3 sequence reads: CSAWTGNNYGYTF. The CDR3 coding sequence is TGCAGTGCCTGGACAGGGAATAACTATGGCTACACCTTC.

The sample holds a few counts of this clonotype. The rearrangement uses TRBV7-2 and TRBJ2-2; 8 positions agree with TRBD2. Germline V gives CDR1 SGHTA, CDR2 FQGNSA. The CDR3 is made up of 15 amino acids. Trimming removed 5 bases from V and 5 bases from J; junction bases left unmatched: 7. In DNA form, the CDR3 reads TGTGCCAGCAGCCCAGGGACTAGGAGTACCGGGGAGCTGTTTTTT. It translates to CASSPGTRSTGELFF.

This clonotype was seen a few times. The V and J genes are TRBV11-2 and TRBJ2-1, with 7 positions matching TRBD2. Germline CDR1 is SGHAT and CDR2 is FQNNGV. The CDR3 is made up of 15 amino acids. The V gene end was trimmed by 1 base and the J gene end by 8 bases; junction bases not matched to a gene: 8. CDR3 nucleotide sequence: TGTGCCAGCAGCTTAGGGAGGGGAGGGATCCATGAGCAGTTCTTC. Translating it yields CASSLGRGGIHEQFF.

This clonotype came up many times. The rearrangement joins TRBV12-3 or TRBV12-4 to TRBJ2-7, with D tentatively TRBD1 or TRBD2 (5 bases each). Trimming pared 3 bases from V and 1 base from J, leaving 13 bases between. The length of the CDR3 is 15 residues. CDR3: CASSLGVRASYEQYF. CDR3 sequence (DNA): TGTGCCAGCAGTTTGGGGGTACGAGCGTCCTACGAGCAGTACTTC.

This clonotype has at least ten counts. The chain uses TRBV7-9 and TRBJ1-1; D is unresolved. Germline assignment: CDR1 SEHNR and CDR2 FQNEAQ (reference sequence). The CDR3 is 11 residues long. V shed 7 bases and J shed 4 bases, with 7 bases lying between them. CDR3 amino acids: CASTRGTEAFF. The CDR3 DNA follows: TGTGCCAGCACCCGGGGCACTGAAGCTTTCTTT.

This clonotype has a handful of counts. V gene TRBV12-3 or TRBV12-4 combines with J gene TRBJ2-3; D is perhaps TRBD1 (6 bases). Between the trimmed V and J ends, which lost 5 bases and 0 bases, there was a span of 15 bases. The CDR3 runs to 16 residues. The CDR3 nucleotides read TGTGCCAGCAGTCCCCTACAGGGTTCTAGCACAGATACGCAGTATTTT. It translates to CASSPLQGSSTDTQYF.

This sequence joins TRBV27 and TRBJ2-3, with 8 nucleotides matching TRBD1. The CDR3 has 16 residues. The V segment lost 6 bases and the J segment 2 bases; nucleotides outside the gene matches: 10. CDR1 is MNHEY, CDR2 SMNVEV, per germline (reference sequence). CDR3 amino acids: CASSSLGQGNTDTQYF. Here the CDR3 DNA reads TGTGCCAGCAGCTCCTTAGGACAGGGCAACACAGATACGCAGTATTTT.

This clonotype was recorded many times. The V call is TRBV5-5, the J call TRBJ2-1; 8 bases are a match to TRBD1. Germline trimming cut 2 bases from V and 14 bases from J; bases unmatched to any gene: 9. There are 13 residues in the CDR3. Germline V gene sequence: CDR1 SGHKS, CDR2 YYEKEE (reference sequence). The CDR3 spells CASSFADRAREFF. As DNA, the CDR3 is TGTGCCAGCAGCTTCGCGGACAGGGCAAGGGAGTTCTTC.

V gene TRBV11-2 combines with J gene TRBJ2-5; D is unresolved. Germline lookup yields CDR1 SGHAT and CDR2 FQNNGV. With 3 bases removed from V and 0 bases from J, the gap between germline ends came to 8 bases. The CDR3 covers 14 residues. The CDR3 coding sequence is TGTGCCAGCAGCTTTGGGTGGTACCAAGAGACCCAGTACTTC. This translates into CASSFGWYQETQYF.

The chain has TRBV12-3 or TRBV12-4 and TRBJ1-1; D is ambiguous. Trimming pared 5 bases from V and 0 bases from J, leaving 7 bases between. The CDR3 runs 13 residues. CDR3: CASSPPMNTEAFF. The DNA for the CDR3 is TGTGCCAGCAGTCCCCCAATGAACACTGAAGCTTTCTTT.